These 26 T cell receptor beta chains came from one sample sequenced in a study of blood T cell repertoires in COVID-19. TCRdb's copy holds only in-frame clones and misses some; the assay was immunoSEQ multiplex PCR. This repertoire shows about 400,000 clones, approximately 87% found once; its top ten account for around 1.9%. The sample consisted of PBMCs or T cells enriched from blood (not recorded which). The origin of the receptors is a man aged 35-49 years in a cohort exposed to, infected with or recovered from COVID-19 (not recorded which).

The rearrangement links TRBV19 to TRBJ2-2, with TRBD2 matching 8 bases. This CDR3 has 14 amino acids. The junction had 4 bases not matched to a gene; V was cut back by 9 bases and J by 1 base. Germline V gene lookup returns CDR1 LNHDA and CDR2 SQIVND (reference sequence). This CDR3 is CASHLAGNTGELFF. The CDR3 nucleotides are TGTGCCAGCCACCTAGCGGGGAACACCGGGGAGCTGTTTTTT.

This clone was counted a single time. The chain couples TRBV3-1 (or the pseudogene TRBV3-2) to TRBJ2-1; 7 nucleotides align to TRBD2. The CDR3 contains 15 residues. The germline gives CDR1 LGHDT, CDR2 YNNKEL (reference sequence). Germline trimming cut 2 bases from V and 9 bases from J; bases unmatched to any gene: 10. Here the CDR3 reads CASSQFGGGRSEQFF. The CDR3 DNA reads as TGTGCCAGCAGCCAATTTGGGGGAGGGCGGTCTGAGCAGTTCTTC.

The genes are TRBV11-2 and TRBJ1-3; no reliable D call. In germline, CDR1 is SGHAT, CDR2 FQNNGV. V was shortened by 0 bases and J by 0 bases, with 6 bases between the two germline ends. This CDR3 is 15 amino acids long. CDR3: CASSLDTNSGNTIYF. The CDR3 DNA sequence: TGTGCCAGCAGCTTAGACACAAACTCTGGAAACACCATATATTTT.

The chain recombines TRBV18 with TRBJ2-3, with TRBD2 identical over 13 bases. V lost 5 bases, J lost 2 bases, and 7 bases stayed unmatched. This CDR3 comprises 17 residues. Germline V CDR1 and CDR2: KGHSH, LQKENI. CDR3 sequence: CASSTTSGREDTDTQYF. The DNA for the CDR3 is TGTGCCAGCTCAACAACTAGCGGGAGGGAAGACACAGATACGCAGTATTTT.

The chain combines TRBV14 with TRBJ2-7; unclear D gene. Trimming cost V 3 bases and J 7 bases, with 7 bases left between them. Germline-derived CDR1 and CDR2 are SGHDN and FVKESK. This CDR3 has 11 amino acids. Here the CDR3 reads CASSHRLEQYF. CDR3 coding DNA: TGTGCCAGCAGCCACCGACTGGAGCAGTACTTC.

The V call is TRBV10-1, the J call TRBJ2-3, with 10 bases lining up with TRBD1. Germline CDR1 is WNHNN and CDR2 is SYGVQD (reference sequence). The junction had 15 bases not matched to a gene; V was cut back by 6 bases and J by 6 bases. This CDR3 contains 17 residues. CDR3 coding DNA: TGCGCCAGCAGAAGTATTGACAGGGGGCGATTTTGCGATACGCAGTATTTT. This codes for CASRSIDRGRFCDTQYF.

Comments on this clone: The same CDR3 also results from other DNA sequences found in this sample. The chain employs TRBV4-1 and TRBJ1-1; 9 bases are a match to TRBD1. The junction had 2 bases not matched to a gene; V was cut back by 4 bases and J by 5 bases. CDR3 length: 13 residues. Germline-derived CDR1 and CDR2 are MGHRA and YSYEKL. The CDR3 loop reads CASSRDRVTEAFF. The CDR3 coding sequence is TGCGCCAGCAGCCGGGACAGGGTGACTGAAGCTTTCTTT.

The rearrangement uses TRBV6-5 and TRBJ2-7, with 8 bases lining up with TRBD1. The junction had 3 bases not matched to a gene; V was cut back by 6 bases and J by 2 bases. This CDR3 is built from 13 residues. In germline, CDR1 is MNHEY, CDR2 SVGAGI. The CDR3 DNA reads TGTGCCAGCAGCCGGACAGGGACCTACGAGCAGTACTTC. It is translated as CASSRTGTYEQYF.

The chain has TRBV10-3 and TRBJ2-1; 9 bases match TRBD2. CDR1 is ENHRY, CDR2 SYGVKD, per germline. Unmatched junction bases numbered 7, after V lost 8 bases and J lost 5 bases. This CDR3 is built from 14 residues. The CDR3 region has the DNA TGTGCCATCCGTTCCGCTAGCGGGGACAATGAGCAGTTCTTC. Translated: CAIRSASGDNEQFF.

V usage is TRBV3-1 (or the pseudogene TRBV3-2) and J usage is TRBJ2-7; D not certain. V lost 0 bases and J lost 1, with 10 bases in between. Looked up from germline, CDR1 is LGHDT and CDR2 is YNNKEL (reference sequence). The CDR3 runs to 15 residues. CDR3 nucleotide sequence: TGTGCCAGCAGCCAAGACGTGTGGCAGTCCTACGAGCAGTACTTC. It specifies CASSQDVWQSYEQYF.

The rearrangement uses TRBV19 and TRBJ1-5; TRBD1 agrees at 12 bases. CDR1 is LNHDA and CDR2 is SQIVND in the germline V gene (reference sequence). The CDR3 is 17 residues long. Trimming took 3 bases from V and 5 from J; bases not matched to a gene: 8. CDR3 sequence reads: CASSMPGTGGRDQPQHF. The CDR3 DNA reads as TGTGCCAGTAGTATGCCCGGGACAGGGGGCAGAGATCAGCCCCAGCATTTT.

The V and J genes are TRBV19 and TRBJ1-6; D gene ambiguous. Trimming stripped 5 bases from V and 13 bases from J, with 21 bases between. CDR3 length equals 15 residues. Germline V gene data show CDR1 as LNHDA and CDR2 as SQIVND (reference sequence). The CDR3 DNA reads as TGTGCCAGTAGTCTGACGGATGGGGTGGGAGCCCCCCTCCACTTT. Encoded protein: CASSLTDGVGAPLHF.

This sequence joins TRBV30 and TRBJ2-5, with TRBD2 matching 7 bases. V gave up 1 base and J gave up 6 bases; unmatched junction bases: 2. CDR1 is GTSNPN, CDR2 SVGIG, per germline (reference sequence). The CDR3 totals 12 residues. CDR3 DNA: TGTGCCTGGAGTGGGGGGGGAAAGACCCAGTACTTC. It yields the protein CAWSGGGKTQYF.

This clone appeared a single time. The chain uses TRBV6-1 and TRBJ2-7; D perhaps matches TRBD2 (5 bases). This CDR3 spans 13 amino acids. Germline CDR1 and CDR2: MNHNS and SASEGT. V was clipped by 1 base and J by 7 bases, with 11 bases between them. The CDR3 reads CASSEGRGQEQYF. DNA of the CDR3: TGTGCCAGCAGTGAAGGTCGGGGTCAGGAGCAGTACTTC.

In its sample, this clone was seen once. V gene TRBV27 combines with J gene TRBJ2-1; TRBD1 matches 7 bases. Germline assignment: CDR1 MNHEY and CDR2 SMNVEV (reference sequence). V was pared by 5 bases and J by 7 bases, with 5 bases of the junction left unmatched. CDR3 length equals 13 residues. CDR3 amino acids: CASSPGTVNEQFF. As DNA, the CDR3 is TGTGCCAGCAGTCCAGGGACAGTGAATGAGCAGTTCTTC.

This clone was seen more than once but under ten times. The V and J genes are TRBV6-1 and TRBJ1-5, with D tentatively TRBD1 (6 bases). V lost 3 bases and J lost 6, with 21 bases in between. The CDR3 loop spans 17 amino acids. CDR1 is MNHNS and CDR2 is SASEGT in the germline V gene. Here the CDR3 reads CASSEEKGTNLFQPQHF. The CDR3, as DNA: TGTGCCAGCAGTGAGGAGAAGGGGACAAACTTATTTCAGCCCCAGCATTTT.

The CDR3 protein is CASSARGGAEKLFF. DNA of the CDR3: TGTGCCAGCAGCGCCCGGGGAGGGGCTGAAAAACTGTTTTTT. The genes are TRBV5-4 and TRBJ1-4, with D possibly matching TRBD1 (5 bases). Germline V gives CDR1 SGHNT, CDR2 YYREEE (reference sequence). This CDR3 has 14 amino acids. The ends were cut back, 4 bases at V and 7 bases at J, with 14 bases in the middle.

The chain recombines TRBV6-5 with TRBJ2-1; 10 nucleotides match TRBD2. Germline lookup yields CDR1 MNHEY and CDR2 SVGAGI. The CDR3 runs 14 residues. J lost 5 bases, V lost 8 bases, and 6 bases had no gene match. The CDR3 DNA sequence: TGTGCCAGCGCACCGGGACTAGCGAACAATGAGCAGTTCTTC. It translates to CASAPGLANNEQFF.

The V and J genes are TRBV10-2 and TRBJ2-2, with D possibly being TRBD2 (5 bases). Germline loops: CDR1 WSHSY, CDR2 SAAADI. Trimming took 8 bases from V and 2 from J, leaving 12 bases between them. This CDR3 comprises 14 residues. The CDR3 region is CASRGPFNTGELFF. The DNA for the CDR3 is TGCGCCAGCCGAGGGCCTTTTAACACCGGGGAGCTGTTTTTT.

This chain joins TRBV5-4 and TRBJ2-2; D perhaps matches TRBD2 (6 bases). V shed 6 bases and J shed 0 bases, with 15 bases lying between them. In germline, CDR1 is SGHNT, CDR2 YYREEE (reference sequence). The CDR3 sequence is 16 residues long. CDR3 sequence: CASTQGGRANTGELFF. The DNA for the CDR3 is TGTGCCAGCACCCAGGGAGGTCGCGCGAACACCGGGGAGCTGTTTTTT.

The sample holds a few counts of this clone. The chain joins TRBV7-9 to TRBJ2-1, with a tentative D call TRBD2 (5 bases). This CDR3 has 14 amino acids. V was clipped by 2 bases and J by 6 bases, with 11 bases between them. Germline CDR1 is SEHNR and CDR2 is FQNEAQ (reference sequence). CDR3 sequence (DNA): TGTGCCAGCAGCTTACTAGCAGCTCGCAATGAGCAGTTCTTC. It translates to CASSLLAARNEQFF.

Concerning this clone: The sample contains more than one DNA sequence encoding this CDR3. This chain uses TRBV19 with TRBJ1-4; D gene unclear. CDR1 and CDR2 (germline): LNHDA, SQIVND (reference sequence). Trimming cost V 7 bases and J 0 bases, with 9 bases left between them. This CDR3 region has 14 residues. This chain's CDR3 is CASKGGATNEKLFF. The CDR3 DNA reads as TGTGCCAGTAAAGGAGGTGCAACTAATGAAAAACTGTTTTTT.

V usage is TRBV18 and J usage is TRBJ2-7; TRBD1 matches at 9 bases. The V and J ends lost 6 bases and 6 bases, in that order; junction bases with no gene match: 9. Germline V gene sequence: CDR1 KGHSH, CDR2 LQKENI. The CDR3 is 14 residues long. The CDR3 spells CASSLGQGYGEQYF. In nucleotides, the CDR3 is TGTGCCAGCTCGCTAGGACAGGGGTACGGCGAGCAGTACTTC.

This chain links TRBV9 with TRBJ2-5, with D perhaps matching TRBD2 (6 bases). Germline V CDR1 and CDR2: SGDLS, YYNGEE. The ends were cut back, 4 bases at V and 4 bases at J, with 14 bases in the middle. The CDR3 has 14 residues. The CDR3 nucleotides read TGTGCCAGCAGCCCTGGGGCGGGGACAGAGACCCAGTACTTC. It is translated as CASSPGAGTETQYF.

The chain employs TRBV2 and TRBJ2-3; the match to TRBD2 covers 9 bases. The CDR3 is made up of 15 amino acids. V shed 6 bases and J 4 bases; nucleotides not matched to a gene: 8. Germline CDR1 is SNHLY and CDR2 is FYNNEI. The CDR3 is CASRPTGLASDTQYF. In nucleotides, the CDR3 is TGTGCCAGCAGACCGACGGGACTAGCCTCAGATACGCAGTATTTT.

The chain is built from TRBV10-1 and TRBJ2-1; D may be TRBD2 (6 bases). This CDR3 comprises 14 residues. Trimming stripped 3 bases from V and 7 bases from J, with 13 bases between. Germline lookup yields CDR1 WNHNN and CDR2 SYGVQD (reference sequence). CDR3 protein: CASSDGSTLNEQFF. The CDR3 DNA reads TGCGCCAGCAGTGACGGGAGTACGTTGAATGAGCAGTTCTTC.